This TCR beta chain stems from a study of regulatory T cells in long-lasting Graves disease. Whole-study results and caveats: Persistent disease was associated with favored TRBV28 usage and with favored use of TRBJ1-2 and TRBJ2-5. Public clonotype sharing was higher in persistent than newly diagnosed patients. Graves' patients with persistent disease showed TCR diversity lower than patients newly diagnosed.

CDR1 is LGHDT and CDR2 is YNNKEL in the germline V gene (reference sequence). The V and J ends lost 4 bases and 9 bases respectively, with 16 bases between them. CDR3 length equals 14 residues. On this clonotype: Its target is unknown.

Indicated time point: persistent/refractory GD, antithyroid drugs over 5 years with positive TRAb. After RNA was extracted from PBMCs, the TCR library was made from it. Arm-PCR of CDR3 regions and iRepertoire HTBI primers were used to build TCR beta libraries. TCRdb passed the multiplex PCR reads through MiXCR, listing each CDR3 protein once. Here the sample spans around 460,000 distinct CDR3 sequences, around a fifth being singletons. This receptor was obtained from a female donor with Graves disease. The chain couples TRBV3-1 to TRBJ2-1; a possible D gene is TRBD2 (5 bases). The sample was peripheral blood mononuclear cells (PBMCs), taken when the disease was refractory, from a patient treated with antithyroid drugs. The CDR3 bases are TGTGCCAGCAGCCCTCGGACTGGTGCGGTTGAGCAGTTCTTC. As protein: CASSPRTGAVEQFF.